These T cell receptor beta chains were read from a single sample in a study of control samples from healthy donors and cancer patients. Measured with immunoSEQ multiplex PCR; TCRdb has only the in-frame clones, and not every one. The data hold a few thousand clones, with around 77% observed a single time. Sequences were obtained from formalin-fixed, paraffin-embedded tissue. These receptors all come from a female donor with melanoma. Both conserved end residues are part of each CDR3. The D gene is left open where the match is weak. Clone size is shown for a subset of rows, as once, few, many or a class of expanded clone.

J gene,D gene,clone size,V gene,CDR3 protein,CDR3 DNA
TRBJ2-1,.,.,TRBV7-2,CASSSRLLGGGYNEQFF,TGTGCCAGCAGCTCGCGGCTTCTGGGTGGTGGGTACAATGAGCAGTTCTTC
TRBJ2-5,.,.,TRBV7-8,CASSPIRETQYF,TGTGCCAGCAGCCCGATACGGGAGACCCAGTACTTC
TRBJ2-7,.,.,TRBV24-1,CATSRQLSYEQYF,TGTGCCACCAGTCGTCAATTGTCCTACGAGCAGTACTTC
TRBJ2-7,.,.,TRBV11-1,CASSSGPVSYEQYF,TGTGCCAGCAGCTCCGGACCGGTTTCCTACGAGCAGTACTTC
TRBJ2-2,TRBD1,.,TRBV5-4,CASSLLGTGNTGELFF,TGTGCCAGCAGCTTGTTAGGGACAGGGAACACCGGGGAGCTGTTTTTT
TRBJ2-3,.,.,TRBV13,CASSSRGTSGYTQYF,TGTGCCAGCAGCTCCCGAGGGACCTCCGGCTATACGCAGTATTTT
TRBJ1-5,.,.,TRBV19,CASNIRRARQPQHF,TGTGCCAGTAATATTAGGAGGGCGCGGCAGCCCCAGCATTTT
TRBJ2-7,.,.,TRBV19,CASSSGGGAMLEQYF,TGTGCCAGTAGTTCCGGCGGGGGCGCGATGTTAGAGCAGTACTTC
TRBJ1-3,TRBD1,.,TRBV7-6,CASSLAGQGNTIYF,TGTGCCAGCAGCTTAGCGGGACAGGGAAACACCATATATTTT
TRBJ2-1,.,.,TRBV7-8,CASSPGVLAYNEQFF,TGTGCCAGCAGCCCCGGGGTGCTAGCTTACAATGAGCAGTTCTTC
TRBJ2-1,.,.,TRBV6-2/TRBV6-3,CASSYGGEQFF,TGTGCCAGCAGTTACGGGGGTGAGCAGTTCTTC
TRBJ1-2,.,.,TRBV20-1,CSARLAYGYTF,TGCAGTGCTAGATTGGCCTATGGGTACACCTTC
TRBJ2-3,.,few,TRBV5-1,CASSLEYRSTDTQYF,TGCGCCAGCAGCTTGGAGTATCGGAGCACAGATACGCAGTATTTT
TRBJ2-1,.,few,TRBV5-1,CASSRSGSGGQFF,TGCGCCAGCAGCCGTAGCGGATCCGGGGGGCAGTTCTTC
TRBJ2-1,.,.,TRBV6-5,CASRESSYNEQFF,TGTGCCAGTCGGGAGAGCTCCTACAATGAGCAGTTCTTC
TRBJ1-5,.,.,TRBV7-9,CASSLGPLNQPQHF,TGTGCCAGCAGCTTAGGGCCATTAAATCAGCCCCAGCATTTT
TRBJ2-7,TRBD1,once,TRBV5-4,CASSGPGTGARDF,TGTGCCAGCAGTGGGCCCGGGACAGGGGCGAGGGACTTC
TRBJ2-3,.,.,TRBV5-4,CASSLQGGWDRAQYF,TGTGCCAGCAGCTTGCAAGGGGGGTGGGACAGAGCGCAGTATTTT
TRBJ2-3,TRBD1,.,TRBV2,CASSFLPGQRTHTDTQYF,TGTGCCAGCAGCTTCCTCCCGGGACAGAGGACCCACACAGATACGCAGTATTTT
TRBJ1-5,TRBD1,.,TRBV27,CASNPGQGDQPQHF,TGTGCCAGCAATCCCGGACAGGGCGATCAGCCCCAGCATTTT